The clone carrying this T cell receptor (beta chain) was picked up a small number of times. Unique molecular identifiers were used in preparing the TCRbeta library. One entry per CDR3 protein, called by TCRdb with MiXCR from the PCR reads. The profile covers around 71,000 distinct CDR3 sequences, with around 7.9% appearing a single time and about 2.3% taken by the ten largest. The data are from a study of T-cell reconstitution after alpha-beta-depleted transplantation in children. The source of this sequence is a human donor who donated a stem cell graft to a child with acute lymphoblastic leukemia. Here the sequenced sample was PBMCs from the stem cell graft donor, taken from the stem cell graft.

The CDR3 sequence: CASSLTTGGFGGELFF. The CDR3 coding sequence is TGTGCCAGCAGCTTGACGACAGGGGGGTTTGGCGGGGAGCTGTTTTTT. This chain connects TRBV11-2 to TRBJ2-2; TRBD1 aligns across 9 bases. This CDR3 comprises 16 residues. With V trimmed by 3 bases and J by 7 bases, 9 bases remained unmatched. Germline loops: CDR1 SGHAT, CDR2 FQNNGV.